This T cell receptor (beta chain) originates from a study of CD8 T cells in Susac syndrome. CDR3 size: 17 residues. Germline V CDR1 and CDR2: SGHVS, FQNEAQ. V shed 1 base, J shed 8 bases, and the junction held 14 bases outside the gene matches. Random hexamers were used to reverse transcribe an amount of roughly 0.5 to 1 ug RNA. TCRdb re-called the immunoSEQ multiplex PCR reads with MiXCR, one entry per CDR3 protein. The sample contains roughly 200,000 distinct CDR3 sequences, over 90% of which appear only once. The V and J genes are TRBV7-8 and TRBJ2-3; 8 bases are a match to TRBD2. Source material: CD4+ T cells from PBMCs. The source of this sequence is a human donor with Susac syndrome. The CDR3 is CASSLGATGGPRSTQYF. Written as DNA, the CDR3 is TGTGCCAGCAGCTTAGGCGCGACGGGGGGGCCTAGAAGTACGCAGTATTTT.